This T cell receptor beta chain was sequenced in a study of blood T cell repertoires in COVID-19. Study summary: COVID-19 samples, acute and convalescent, were from the United States, Italy and Spain.

There are 14 residues in the CDR3. Deletions cut 0 bases from V and 2 bases from J, with 9 bases between. Germline CDR1 is SGDLS and CDR2 is YYNGEE. In the original workflow: It was from reference gene primer amplification that nucleated cell counts were estimated. Profiled with immunoSEQ multiplex PCR; TCRdb holds only in-frame clones, not every one. V, J and clone size derive from that table, while D and trimming were established from the DNA sequence. Altogether around 100,000 clones are present, around 87% being singletons, with the ten largest covering approximately 7.4%. This chain links TRBV9 with TRBJ2-7, with D tentatively TRBD2 (6 bases). The sequenced material came from peripheral blood. The sequence came from a human donor with acute or convalescent COVID-19. The donor label of this sample is uncertain. The CDR3 region has the DNA TGTGCCAGCAGCGTAGACCTAGCGCCCTACGAGCAGTACTTC. It translates to CASSVDLAPYEQYF.